The 30 T cell receptor beta chains reported below all come from one sample, sequenced in a study of beta chain features in type 1 diabetes. Reverse transcription of all isolated RNA meant that expressed TCRB transcripts were sequenced. TCRdb's table, derived via immunoSEQ multiplex PCR, lists solely in-frame clones and lacks some. The table has just over 450,000 clones, about 29% seen once. Sequencing was done on a sample of naive CD4+ T cells from blood. These TCRs come from a man younger than 30 in good health.

This clone was observed a handful of times. This chain uses TRBV29-1 with TRBJ1-3; no clear D. The CDR3 consists of 12 residues. Trimming removed 5 bases from V and 4 bases from J, with 9 bases in between. Germline V CDR1 and CDR2: SQVTM, ANQGSEA. CDR3 loop: CSVLGSGNTIYF. The CDR3, as DNA: TGCAGCGTTTTAGGGTCCGGAAACACCATATATTTT.

This clone was seen more than once but under ten times. In the same sample, other DNA sequences code for this CDR3. This chain links TRBV30 with TRBJ2-1; D may match TRBD1 or TRBD2 (5 bases each). Germline lookup yields CDR1 GTSNPN and CDR2 SVGIG (reference sequence). The CDR3 loop spans 11 amino acids. Trimming pared 5 bases from V and 8 bases from J, leaving 10 bases between. For the CDR3, the DNA is TGTGCCTGGTCCGGGGCGGATGAGCAGTTCTTC. Its translation: CAWSGADEQFF.

This chain links TRBV11-2 with TRBJ2-3, with 10 bases fitting TRBD2. Germline CDR1 and CDR2: SGHAT and FQNNGV. The CDR3 has 16 amino acids. Trimming took 4 bases from V and 0 from J; bases not matched to a gene: 4. The CDR3 nucleotides are TGTGCCAGCAGCTACGGACTAGCGGCTAGCACAGATACGCAGTATTTT. Its protein product is CASSYGLAASTDTQYF.

This clone was counted a single time. Written as DNA, the CDR3 is TGTGCCAGCAGCGTAGATTTAATAGCGGGAGTCAATGAGCAGTTCTTC. Residues: CASSVDLIAGVNEQFF. The V call is TRBV9, the J call TRBJ2-1; the match to TRBD2 covers 9 bases. The CDR3 is 16 amino acids. The germline CDR1 and CDR2 sequences are SGDLS and YYNGEE. Trimming cost V 0 bases and J 6 bases; bases outside gene matches: 7.

The chain recombines TRBV9 with TRBJ2-7, with TRBD1 matching over 10 bases. CDR3 length equals 13 residues. Per the germline V gene, CDR1 is SGDLS and CDR2 is YYNGEE. V trimming: 0 bases; J trimming: 6 bases; junction bases outside the gene matches: 0. In DNA form, the CDR3 reads TGTGCCAGCAGCGTAGGGACAGGGGGCGAGCAGTACTTC. It specifies CASSVGTGGEQYF.

The count of this clone is one. The chain couples TRBV5-4 to TRBJ1-3, with no clear D. CDR1 and CDR2 from the germline V gene are SGHNT and YYREEE (reference sequence). This CDR3 contains 16 residues. Trimming removed 0 bases from V and 1 base from J, with 11 bases in between. In DNA, the CDR3 is TGTGCCAGCAGCTTGGAAGCTTCACGTTCTGGAAACACCATATATTTT. Translation: CASSLEASRSGNTIYF.

The chain carries TRBV7-2 and TRBJ1-5; D unresolved. The CDR3 contains 15 residues. V was clipped by 2 bases and J by 2 bases, with 10 bases between them. CDR1 is SGHTA and CDR2 is FQGNSA in the germline V gene. The DNA for the CDR3 is TGTGCCAGCAGCTTAATGTACGGAGGCAATCAGCCCCAGCATTTT. This codes for CASSLMYGGNQPQHF.

The chain couples TRBV9 to TRBJ1-2, with D possibly TRBD1 on 6 matching bases. CDR1 is SGDLS and CDR2 is YYNGEE in the germline V gene. CDR3 size: 15 residues. V shed 2 bases and J shed 4 bases, with 15 bases lying between them. CDR3 coding DNA: TGTGCCAGCAGCGTGTCGGACAGAACCTCCTATGGCTACACCTTC. Its protein is CASSVSDRTSYGYTF.

This clone was seen only a few times. This chain uses TRBV4-3 with TRBJ2-1; 9 positions match TRBD2. V lost 3 bases and J lost 2; bases outside the gene matches: 5. CDR1 is LGHNA, CDR2 YSLEER, per germline. CDR3 length: 16 amino acids. For the CDR3, the DNA is TGCGCCAGCAGCCAGATAGCGGGAGTGACCTACAATGAGCAGTTCTTC. Protein sequence: CASSQIAGVTYNEQFF.

This clone was seen more than once but under ten times. The chain couples TRBV5-1 to TRBJ1-2, with unresolved D. The V gene lost 4 bases and the J gene lost 4 bases, with 14 bases spanning the gap. The CDR3 length is 14 residues. The germline gives CDR1 SGHRS, CDR2 YFSETQ. CDR3 amino acids: CASSPDPWSYGYTF. The DNA for the CDR3 is TGCGCCAGCAGCCCGGACCCCTGGAGCTATGGCTACACCTTC.

The chain combines TRBV19 with TRBJ2-7, with a tentative D call TRBD2 (6 bases). This CDR3 is built from 14 residues. Trimming stripped 3 bases from V and 5 bases from J, with 14 bases between. Per germline, CDR1 LNHDA and CDR2 SQIVND (reference sequence). The CDR3 protein is CASSIHGSTNEQYF. In nucleotides, the CDR3 is TGTGCCAGTAGTATTCACGGGAGTACCAACGAGCAGTACTTC.

The chain carries TRBV30 and TRBJ2-1; 7 positions match TRBD2. J lost 0 bases, V lost 3 bases, and 2 bases had no gene match. The CDR3 contains 14 residues. CDR1 GTSNPN and CDR2 SVGIG come from the germline V gene (reference sequence). The CDR3 loop reads CAWSAGDSYNEQFF. CDR3 in DNA: TGTGCCTGGAGCGCGGGGGACTCCTACAATGAGCAGTTCTTC.

This clone was observed a handful of times. The chain has TRBV2 and TRBJ2-5; D ambiguous. Germline V gives CDR1 SNHLY, CDR2 FYNNEI. V shed 7 bases and J shed 0 bases, with 12 bases lying between them. The CDR3 spans 14 residues. CDR3 sequence (DNA): TGTGCCAGCACGGGCAGTACCGACCAAGAGACCCAGTACTTC. Amino acids: CASTGSTDQETQYF. Using reference TRBV2 and TRBJ2-5 for the parts outside the CDR3, the full variable domain is EPEVTQTPSHQVTQMGQEVILRCVPISNHLYFYWYRQILGQKVEFLVSFYNNEISEKSEIFDDQFSVERPDGSNFTLKIRSTKLEDSAMYFCASTGSTDQETQYFGPGTRLLVL.

The chain has TRBV29-1 and TRBJ1-4, with D uncertain. From germline, CDR1 is SQVTM and CDR2 ANQGSEA. The CDR3 is made up of 12 amino acids. The ends were cut back, 6 bases at V and 5 bases at J, with 10 bases in the middle. The CDR3 here is CSVYSGNEKLFF. CDR3 nucleotide sequence: TGCAGCGTCTACAGTGGGAATGAAAAACTGTTTTTT.

The chain combines TRBV18 with TRBJ2-5; D remains ambiguous. Germline V lookup: CDR1 KGHSH, CDR2 LQKENI. This CDR3 comprises 11 residues. With 1 base removed from V and 7 bases from J, the gap between germline ends came to 4 bases. The CDR3 is CASSPQRTQYF. CDR3 bases: TGTGCCAGCTCACCACAACGGACCCAGTACTTC.

This clone was seen a handful of times. V is TRBV21-1 and J is TRBJ1-2. TRBV21-1 is termed a pseudogene. CDR3 length: 13 residues. CDR3 amino acids: CASSKDGPGVYTF. DNA of the CDR3: TGTGCCAGCAGCAAAGACGGTCCGGGGGTCTACACCTTC.

This clone was seen more than once but under ten times. The rearrangement uses TRBV7-2 and TRBJ2-2; tentative D call: TRBD2 (6 bases). The length of the CDR3 is 16 residues. The ends were cut back, 5 bases at V and 3 bases at J, with 16 bases in the middle. Looked up from germline, CDR1 is SGHTA and CDR2 is FQGNSA. CDR3 sequence (DNA): TGTGCCAGCAGCCACCGGGACTGGGAAGACACCGGGGAGCTGTTTTTT. As protein: CASSHRDWEDTGELFF.

About this clone: Other DNA sequences within the sample encode an identical CDR3. The J gene is TRBJ2-2, the V gene TRBV9; no definite D call. The length of the CDR3 is 14 residues. V lost 0 bases, J lost 1 base, and 4 bases lay in between. Germline CDR1 reads SGDLS; CDR2 reads YYNGEE. DNA of the CDR3: TGTGCCAGCAGCGTAGCAGTGAACACCGGGGAGCTGTTTTTT. Translated, it gives CASSVAVNTGELFF.

This clone has just a few counts. Distinct nucleotide sequences in the sample also encode this CDR3. The chain couples TRBV29-1 to TRBJ2-7; D is undetermined. The CDR3 runs 11 residues. Trimming cost V 5 bases and J 0 bases, with 5 bases left between them. Germline V gene lookup returns CDR1 SQVTM and CDR2 ANQGSEA. For the CDR3, the DNA is TGCAGCGTTTTGAGCTCCTACGAGCAGTACTTC. This codes for CSVLSSYEQYF.

This chain links TRBV10-3 with TRBJ2-5, with D uncertain. The CDR3 runs 12 residues. V was shortened by 4 bases and J by 5 bases, with 8 bases between the two germline ends. CDR1 is ENHRY, CDR2 SYGVKD, per germline. The CDR3 reads CAISGMWETQYF. The CDR3 DNA reads as TGTGCCATCAGTGGTATGTGGGAGACCCAGTACTTC.

V gene TRBV30 combines with J gene TRBJ2-1; 7 bases fit TRBD1. Per the germline V gene, CDR1 is GTSNPN and CDR2 is SVGIG (reference sequence). CDR3 length equals 14 residues. V dropped 3 bases and J dropped 4; count of bases not matched to a gene: 6. The chain's CDR3 is CAWSRDSDYNEQFF. CDR3 in DNA: TGTGCCTGGAGCCGGGACAGCGATTACAATGAGCAGTTCTTC.

Only a few counts were recorded for this clone. V usage is TRBV7-2 and J usage is TRBJ2-5, with D possibly TRBD1 on 6 matching bases. V was clipped by 0 bases and J by 2 bases, with 10 bases between them. This CDR3 region has 15 residues. Germline V gives CDR1 SGHTA, CDR2 FQGNSA. CDR3 amino acids: CASSLAWGQQETQYF. The CDR3 nucleotides are TGTGCCAGCAGCTTAGCGTGGGGGCAACAAGAGACCCAGTACTTC.

This chain joins TRBV10-2 and TRBJ2-4; D perhaps matches TRBD2 (5 bases). Germline V gene data show CDR1 as WSHSY and CDR2 as SAAADI. V was shortened by 2 bases and J by 8 bases, with 16 bases between the two germline ends. This CDR3 has 15 residues. CDR3 loop: CASSEVGDLMYIQYF. The CDR3 DNA is TGCGCCAGCAGTGAGGTCGGGGATCTTATGTACATTCAGTACTTC.

This clone was found a few times. The chain links TRBV15 to TRBJ2-2, with D tentatively TRBD1 (6 bases). CDR3 length equals 14 residues. Germline CDR1 and CDR2: LNHNV and YYDKDF (reference sequence). V was trimmed by 4 bases and J by 1 base, leaving 7 bases between them. CDR3 sequence: CATSTRGNTGELFF. Written as DNA, the CDR3 is TGTGCCACCAGCACCAGGGGGAACACCGGGGAGCTGTTTTTT.

A few counts support this clone. The chain uses TRBV10-3 and TRBJ2-3; D gene uncertain. V lost 0 bases and J lost 0, with 10 bases in between. Germline V gene data show CDR1 as ENHRY and CDR2 as SYGVKD. The CDR3 sequence is 16 residues long. Here the CDR3 reads CAISESDRFSTDTQYF. The CDR3 DNA reads TGTGCCATCAGTGAGTCGGACCGGTTTAGCACAGATACGCAGTATTTT.

The rearrangement links TRBV28 to TRBJ2-4, with unresolved D. Germline CDR1 and CDR2: MDHEN and SYDVKM. The CDR3 has 12 residues. V was clipped by 6 bases and J by 9 bases, with 12 bases between them. In DNA, the CDR3 is TGTGCCAGCAGGGTAATTAAGGGCATTCAGTACTTC. Its protein is CASRVIKGIQYF. Together with reference TRBV28 and TRBJ2-4, the CDR3 gives the full variable domain: DVKVTQSSRYLVKRTGEKVFLECVQDMDHENMFWYRQDPGLGLRLIYFSYDVKMKEKGDIPEGYSVSREKKERFSLILESASTNQTSMYLCASRVIKGIQYFGAGTRLSVL.

This clone was counted between two and nine times. The chain carries TRBV25-1 and TRBJ2-5; the match to TRBD1 covers 8 bases. The V segment lost 6 bases and the J segment 5 bases; nucleotides outside the gene matches: 8. The CDR3 sequence is 14 residues long. Looked up from germline, CDR1 is MGHDK and CDR2 is SYGVNS. CDR3 DNA: TGTGCCAGCAGCCCTCGGACAGGGTTGGAGACCCAGTACTTC. Its translation: CASSPRTGLETQYF.

The sample holds a few counts of this clone. This chain links TRBV29-1 with TRBJ2-5; 7 bases are shared with TRBD1. V lost 6 bases and J lost 0; bases outside the gene matches: 4. Germline loops: CDR1 SQVTM, CDR2 ANQGSEA. The length of the CDR3 is 13 residues. The CDR3 is CSVRDSNQETQYF. The CDR3 DNA reads as TGCAGCGTCCGGGACAGTAACCAAGAGACCCAGTACTTC.

In its sample, this clone was seen a few times. J is TRBJ2-3 and V is TRBV27; a weak D match, TRBD2 (6 bases). The germline V gene has CDR1 MNHEY and CDR2 SMNVEV (reference sequence). This CDR3 has 17 residues. Between the trimmed V and J ends, which lost 0 bases and 8 bases, there was a span of 21 bases. The CDR3 DNA sequence: TGTGCCAGCAGTTTATCCCCCCCGGGACTGACCTGGGGTACGCAGTATTTT. Its translation is CASSLSPPGLTWGTQYF.

The table lists this clone with a few counts. The genes are TRBV15 and TRBJ2-7, with D tentatively TRBD1 or TRBD2 (5 bases each). The CDR3 consists of 14 residues. Germline V lookup: CDR1 LNHNV, CDR2 YYDKDF (reference sequence). Trimming stripped 5 bases from V and 0 bases from J, with 11 bases between. CDR3 in DNA: TGTGCCACCAGCTTCCGGGACGTCTCCTACGAGCAGTACTTC. Amino acid sequence: CATSFRDVSYEQYF.